Reported below is one T cell receptor (beta chain). Its target is not known. The entry originates in a study of cytomegalovirus exposure and HLA in healthy donors. PCR involved 60 Vbeta and 13 Jbeta primers. The protocol was immunoSEQ multiplex PCR, while the TCRdb copy is restricted to in-frame clones and leaves out a portion. The table records about 200,000 clones, 70% to 85% of them present only once. Study-wide findings and caveats: Only CMV serostatus was available as immune exposure information. Most subjects' HLA-A and HLA-B alleles were reportedly predicted from TCR beta sequences.

The donors gave bone marrow, and they were healthy. Sequenced: PBMCs. This clonotype was obtained from a girl aged 2-10 years in good health and CMV-seronegative.

The CDR3 here is CSVEDRAGTF. The CDR3, as DNA: TGCAGCGTTGAGGACAGGGCGGGGACCTTC. J is TRBJ1-2 and V is TRBV29-1; TRBD1 matches 8 bases. This CDR3 spans 10 amino acids. After removal of 3 bases from V and 14 bases from J, the junction contained 5 bases not matched to a gene. The germline CDR1 and CDR2 sequences are SQVTM and ANQGSEA.